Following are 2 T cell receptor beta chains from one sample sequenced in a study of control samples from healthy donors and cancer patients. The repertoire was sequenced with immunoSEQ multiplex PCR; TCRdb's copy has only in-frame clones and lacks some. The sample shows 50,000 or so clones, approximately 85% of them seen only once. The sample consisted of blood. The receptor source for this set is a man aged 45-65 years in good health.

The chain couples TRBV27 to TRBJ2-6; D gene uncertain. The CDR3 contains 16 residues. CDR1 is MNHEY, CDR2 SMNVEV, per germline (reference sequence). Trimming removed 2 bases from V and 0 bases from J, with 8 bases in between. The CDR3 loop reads CASSLQFTSGANVLTF. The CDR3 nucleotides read TGTGCCAGCAGTTTACAGTTCACCTCTGGGGCCAACGTCCTGACTTTC.

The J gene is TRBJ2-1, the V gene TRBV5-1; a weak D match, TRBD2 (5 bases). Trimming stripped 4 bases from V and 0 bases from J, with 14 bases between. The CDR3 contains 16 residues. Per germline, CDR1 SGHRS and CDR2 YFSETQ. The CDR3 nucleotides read TGCGCCAGCAGCCGCGAGGGCCAACGCTCCTACAATGAGCAGTTCTTC. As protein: CASSREGQRSYNEQFF.